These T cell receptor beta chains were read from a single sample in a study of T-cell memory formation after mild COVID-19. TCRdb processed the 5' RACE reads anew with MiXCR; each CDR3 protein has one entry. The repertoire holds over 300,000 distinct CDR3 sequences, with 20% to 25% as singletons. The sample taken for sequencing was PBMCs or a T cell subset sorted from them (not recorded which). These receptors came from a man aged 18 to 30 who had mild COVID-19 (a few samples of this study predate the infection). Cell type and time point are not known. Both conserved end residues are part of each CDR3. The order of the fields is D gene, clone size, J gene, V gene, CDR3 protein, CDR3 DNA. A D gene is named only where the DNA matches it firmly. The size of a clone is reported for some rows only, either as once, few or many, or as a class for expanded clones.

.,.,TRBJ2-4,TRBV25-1,CASSEVGTVIQYF,TGTGCCAGCAGTGAAGTTGGCACAGTCATTCAGTACTTC
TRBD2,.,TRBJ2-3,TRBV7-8,CASSFRRGLAGSTDTQYF,TGTGCCAGCAGCTTTAGGCGGGGACTAGCGGGGAGCACAGATACGCAGTATTTT
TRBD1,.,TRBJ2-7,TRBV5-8,CASSRVTGPEQYF,TGTGCCAGCAGCCGGGTGACAGGGCCCGAGCAGTACTTC
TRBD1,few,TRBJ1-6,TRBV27,CASRNNPGTGARPLHF,TGTGCCAGCAGAAATAATCCCGGGACAGGGGCTCGGCCCCTCCACTTT
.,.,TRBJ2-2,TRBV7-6,CASSYLWELFF,TGTGCCAGCAGCTACCTTTGGGAGCTGTTTTTT
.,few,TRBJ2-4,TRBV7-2,CASSLAGGAQYF,TGTGCCAGCAGCTTAGCGGGCGGCGCTCAGTACTTC
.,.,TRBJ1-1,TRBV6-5,CASSYYSSGGTEAFF,TGTGCCAGCAGTTACTACTCATCGGGGGGCACTGAAGCTTTCTTT
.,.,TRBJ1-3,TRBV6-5,CASSWGQGSSGNTIYF,TGTGCCAGCAGTTGGGGGCAGGGGTCTTCGGGAAACACCATATATTTT
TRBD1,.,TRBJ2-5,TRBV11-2,CASSSPGTGTQETQYF,TGTGCCAGCAGCTCCCCCGGGACAGGGACCCAAGAGACCCAGTACTTC
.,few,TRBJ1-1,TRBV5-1,CASSFRGRAEAFF,TGCGCCAGCAGCTTCCGGGGAAGGGCTGAAGCTTTCTTT
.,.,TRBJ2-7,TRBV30,CAWSVFGPWLGGTHEQYF,TGTGCCTGGAGTGTATTCGGGCCGTGGTTAGGAGGGACCCACGAGCAGTACTTC
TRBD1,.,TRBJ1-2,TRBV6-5,CASSFGQAKDQISYTF,TGTGCCAGCAGTTTTGGACAGGCCAAGGACCAGATAAGCTACACCTTC
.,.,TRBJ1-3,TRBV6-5,CASSYGMAGGDGNTIYF,TGTGCCAGCAGTTACGGGATGGCCGGGGGCGATGGAAACACCATATATTTT
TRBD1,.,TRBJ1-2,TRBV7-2,CASSRDRVNGYTF,TGTGCCAGCAGCCGGGACAGGGTAAATGGCTACACCTTC
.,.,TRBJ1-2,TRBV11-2,CASSLGAGIDGYTF,TGTGCCAGCAGCTTAGGGGCAGGAATCGATGGCTACACCTTC
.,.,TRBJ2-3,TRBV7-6,CASSRPLGAGAADTQYF,TGTGCCAGCAGCAGACCTTTGGGGGCGGGAGCGGCAGATACGCAGTATTTT
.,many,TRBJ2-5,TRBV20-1,CSARATSAGETQYF,TGCAGTGCTAGAGCCACATCAGCGGGAGAGACCCAGTACTTC
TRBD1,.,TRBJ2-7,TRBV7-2,CASSLEGRGYEQYF,TGTGCCAGCAGCTTAGAGGGCAGGGGGTACGAGCAGTACTTC
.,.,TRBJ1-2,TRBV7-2,CASSLQGINYGYTF,TGTGCCAGCAGCTTACAGGGGATTAACTATGGCTACACCTTC
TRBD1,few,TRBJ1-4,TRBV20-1,CSAHRGPNEKLFF,TGCAGTGCCCACAGGGGGCCGAATGAAAAACTGTTTTTT
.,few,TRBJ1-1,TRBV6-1,CASKKPGATEAFF,TGTGCCAGCAAGAAACCGGGGGCCACTGAAGCTTTCTTT
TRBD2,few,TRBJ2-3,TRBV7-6,CASSPALRVAGGTDTQYF,TGTGCCAGCAGTCCCGCTCTTAGAGTTGCGGGGGGCACAGATACGCAGTATTTT
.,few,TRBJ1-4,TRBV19,CASSIDRVEKLFF,TGTGCCAGTAGTATAGATCGGGTGGAAAAACTGTTTTTT
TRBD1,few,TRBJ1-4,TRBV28,CASSGQGIVEKLFF,TGTGCCAGCAGTGGACAGGGGATCGTTGAAAAACTGTTTTTT
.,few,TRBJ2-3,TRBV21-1,CASSKRQGLVDTQYF,TGTGCCAGCAGCAAACGGCAGGGGTTAGTAGATACGCAGTATTTT
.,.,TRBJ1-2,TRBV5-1,CASSSGGTNYGYTF,TGCGCCAGCAGCTCGGGGGGGACTAACTATGGCTACACCTTC
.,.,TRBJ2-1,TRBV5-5,CASSGLNNEQFF,TGTGCCAGCAGCGGCTTGAACAATGAGCAGTTCTTC
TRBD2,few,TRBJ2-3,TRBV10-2,CASSDHSGGGPDTQYF,TGCGCCAGCAGTGATCACAGCGGGGGGGGTCCGGATACGCAGTATTTT